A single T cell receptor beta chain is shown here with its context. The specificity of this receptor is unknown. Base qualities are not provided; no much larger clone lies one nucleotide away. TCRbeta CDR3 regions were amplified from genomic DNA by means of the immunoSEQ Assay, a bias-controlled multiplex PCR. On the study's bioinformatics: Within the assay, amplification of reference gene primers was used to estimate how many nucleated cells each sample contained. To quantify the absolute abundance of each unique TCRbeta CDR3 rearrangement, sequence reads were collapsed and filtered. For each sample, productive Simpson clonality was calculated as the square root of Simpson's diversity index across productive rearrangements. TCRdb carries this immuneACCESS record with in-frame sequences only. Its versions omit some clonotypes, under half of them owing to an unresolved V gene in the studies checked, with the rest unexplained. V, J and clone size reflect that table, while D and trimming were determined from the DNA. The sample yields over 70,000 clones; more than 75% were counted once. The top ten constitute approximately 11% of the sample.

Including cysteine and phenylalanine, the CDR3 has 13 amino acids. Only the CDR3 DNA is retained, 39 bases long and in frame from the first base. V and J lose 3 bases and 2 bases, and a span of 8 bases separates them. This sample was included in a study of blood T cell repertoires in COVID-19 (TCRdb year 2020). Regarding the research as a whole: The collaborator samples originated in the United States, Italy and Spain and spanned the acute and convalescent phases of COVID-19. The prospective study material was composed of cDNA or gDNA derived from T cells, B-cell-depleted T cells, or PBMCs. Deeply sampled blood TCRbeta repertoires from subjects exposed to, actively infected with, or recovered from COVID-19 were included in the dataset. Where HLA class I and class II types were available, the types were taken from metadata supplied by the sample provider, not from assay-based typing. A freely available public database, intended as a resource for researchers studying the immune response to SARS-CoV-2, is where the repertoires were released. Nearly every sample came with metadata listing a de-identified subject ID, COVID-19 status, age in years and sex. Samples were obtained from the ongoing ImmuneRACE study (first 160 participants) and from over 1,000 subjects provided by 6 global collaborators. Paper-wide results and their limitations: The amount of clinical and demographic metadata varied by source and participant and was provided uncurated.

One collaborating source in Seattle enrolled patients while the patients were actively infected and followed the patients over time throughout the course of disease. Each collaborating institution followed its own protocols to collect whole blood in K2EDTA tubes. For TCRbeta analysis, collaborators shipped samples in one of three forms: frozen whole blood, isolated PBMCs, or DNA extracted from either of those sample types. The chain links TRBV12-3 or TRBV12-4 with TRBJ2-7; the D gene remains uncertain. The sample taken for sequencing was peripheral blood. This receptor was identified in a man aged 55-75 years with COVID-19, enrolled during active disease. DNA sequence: TGTGCCAGCAGTTTGTCTGTAGCCTACGAGCAGTACTTC. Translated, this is CASSLSVAYEQYF.